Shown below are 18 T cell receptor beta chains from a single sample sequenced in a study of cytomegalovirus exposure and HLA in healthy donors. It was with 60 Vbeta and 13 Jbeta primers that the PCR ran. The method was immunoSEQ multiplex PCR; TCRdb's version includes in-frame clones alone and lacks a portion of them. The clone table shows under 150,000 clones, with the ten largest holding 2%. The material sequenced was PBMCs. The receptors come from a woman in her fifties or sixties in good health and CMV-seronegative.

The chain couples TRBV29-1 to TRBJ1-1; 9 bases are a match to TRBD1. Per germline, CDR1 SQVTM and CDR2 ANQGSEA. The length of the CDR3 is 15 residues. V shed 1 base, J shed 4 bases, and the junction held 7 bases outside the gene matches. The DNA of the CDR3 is TGCAGCGTTGAAGTCAGGACAGGGGTATTCACTGAAGCTTTCTTT. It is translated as CSVEVRTGVFTEAFF.

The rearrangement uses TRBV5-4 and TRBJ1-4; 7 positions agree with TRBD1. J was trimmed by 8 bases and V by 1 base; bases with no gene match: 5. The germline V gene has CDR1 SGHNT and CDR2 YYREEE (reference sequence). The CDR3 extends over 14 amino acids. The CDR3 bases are TGTGCCAGCAGCTTGAGGGGGCGGGGAGAAAAACTGTTTTTT. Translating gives CASSLRGRGEKLFF.

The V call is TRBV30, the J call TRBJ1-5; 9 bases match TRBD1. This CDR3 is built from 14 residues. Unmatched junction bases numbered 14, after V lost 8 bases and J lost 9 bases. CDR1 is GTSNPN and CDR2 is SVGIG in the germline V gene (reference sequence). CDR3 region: CAPTGWDRAGPQHF. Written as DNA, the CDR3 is TGTGCCCCTACGGGTTGGGACAGGGCTGGGCCCCAGCATTTT.

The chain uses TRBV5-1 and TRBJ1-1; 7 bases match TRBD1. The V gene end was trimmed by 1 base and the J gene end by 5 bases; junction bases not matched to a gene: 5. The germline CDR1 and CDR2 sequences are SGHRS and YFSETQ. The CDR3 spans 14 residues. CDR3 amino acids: CASSLRDRGTEAFF. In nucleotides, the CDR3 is TGCGCCAGCAGCTTGAGGGACAGAGGTACTGAAGCTTTCTTT.

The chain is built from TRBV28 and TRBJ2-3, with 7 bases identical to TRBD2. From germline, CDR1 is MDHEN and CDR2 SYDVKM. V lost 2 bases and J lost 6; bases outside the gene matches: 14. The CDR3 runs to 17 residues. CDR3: CASSLLYRREKGDTQYF. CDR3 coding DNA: TGTGCCAGCAGTTTACTGTATAGGCGGGAGAAGGGTGATACGCAGTATTTT. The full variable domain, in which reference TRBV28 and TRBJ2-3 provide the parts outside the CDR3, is DVKVTQSSRYLVKRTGEKVFLECVQDMDHENMFWYRQDPGLGLRLIYFSYDVKMKEKGDIPEGYSVSREKKERFSLILESASTNQTSMYLCASSLLYRREKGDTQYFGPGTRLTVL.

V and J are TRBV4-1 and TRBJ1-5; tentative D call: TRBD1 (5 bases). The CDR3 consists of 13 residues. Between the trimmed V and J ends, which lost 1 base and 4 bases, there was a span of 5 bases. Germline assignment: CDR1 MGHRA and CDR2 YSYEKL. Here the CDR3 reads CASSQAGNQPQHF. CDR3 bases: TGCGCCAGCAGCCAAGCAGGGAATCAGCCCCAGCATTTT.

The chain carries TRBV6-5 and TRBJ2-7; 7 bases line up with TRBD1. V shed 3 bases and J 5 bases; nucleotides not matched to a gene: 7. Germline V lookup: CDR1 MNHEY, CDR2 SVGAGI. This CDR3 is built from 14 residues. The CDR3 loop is CASSYYRGGNEQYF. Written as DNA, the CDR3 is TGTGCCAGCAGTTATTATAGAGGGGGCAACGAGCAGTACTTC.

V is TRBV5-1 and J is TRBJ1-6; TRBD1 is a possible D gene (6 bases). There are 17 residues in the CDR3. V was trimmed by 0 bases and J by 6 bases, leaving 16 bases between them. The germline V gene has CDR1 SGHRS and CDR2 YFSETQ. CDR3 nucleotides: TGCGCCAGCAGCTTGGGGGTAGCGGGGGCGGTTAATTCACCCCTCCACTTT. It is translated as CASSLGVAGAVNSPLHF.

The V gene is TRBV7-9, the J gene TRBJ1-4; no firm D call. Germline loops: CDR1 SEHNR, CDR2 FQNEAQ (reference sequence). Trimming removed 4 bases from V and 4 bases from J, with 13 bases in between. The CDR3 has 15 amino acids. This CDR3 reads CASSSQTGVNEKLFF. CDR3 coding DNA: TGTGCCAGCAGCTCGCAGACGGGAGTTAATGAAAAACTGTTTTTT.

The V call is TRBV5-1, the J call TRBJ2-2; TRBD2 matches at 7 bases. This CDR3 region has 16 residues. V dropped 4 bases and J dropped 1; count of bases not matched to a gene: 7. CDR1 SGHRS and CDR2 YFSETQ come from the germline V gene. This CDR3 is CASSGTAGVNTGELFF. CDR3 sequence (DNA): TGCGCCAGCAGCGGTACGGCGGGGGTGAACACCGGGGAGCTGTTTTTT.

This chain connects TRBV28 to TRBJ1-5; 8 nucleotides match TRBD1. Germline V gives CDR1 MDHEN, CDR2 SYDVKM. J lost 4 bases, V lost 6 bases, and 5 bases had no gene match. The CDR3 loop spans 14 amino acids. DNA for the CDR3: TGTGCCAGCAGGGCGGGACAGGAAAATCAGCCCCAGCATTTT. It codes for CASRAGQENQPQHF.

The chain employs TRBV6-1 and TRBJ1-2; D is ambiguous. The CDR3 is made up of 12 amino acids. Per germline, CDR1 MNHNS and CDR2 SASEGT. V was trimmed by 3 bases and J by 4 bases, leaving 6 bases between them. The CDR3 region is CASSDSSYGYTF. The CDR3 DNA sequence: TGTGCCAGCAGTGACAGTTCCTATGGCTACACCTTC.

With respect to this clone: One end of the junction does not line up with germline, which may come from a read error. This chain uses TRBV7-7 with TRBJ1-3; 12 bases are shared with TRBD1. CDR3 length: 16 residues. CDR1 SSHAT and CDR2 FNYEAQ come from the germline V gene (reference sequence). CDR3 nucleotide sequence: TGTGCTAGCAGCATGGGACAGGGGGCAGGCGGAAACACCATATATTTT. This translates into CASSMGQGAGGNTIYF.

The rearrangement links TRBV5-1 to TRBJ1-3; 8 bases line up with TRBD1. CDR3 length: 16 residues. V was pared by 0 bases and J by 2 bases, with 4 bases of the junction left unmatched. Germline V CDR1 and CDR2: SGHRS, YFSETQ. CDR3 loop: CASSLAGGGTGNTIYF. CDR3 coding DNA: TGCGCCAGCAGCTTGGCAGGGGGCGGAACTGGAAACACCATATATTTT.

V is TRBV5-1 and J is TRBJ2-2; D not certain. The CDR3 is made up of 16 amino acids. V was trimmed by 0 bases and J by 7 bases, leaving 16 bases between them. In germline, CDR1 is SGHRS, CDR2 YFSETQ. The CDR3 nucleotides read TGCGCCAGCAGCTTGGCCAACCACAGACCCCTCGGGGAGCTGTTTTTT. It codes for CASSLANHRPLGELFF.

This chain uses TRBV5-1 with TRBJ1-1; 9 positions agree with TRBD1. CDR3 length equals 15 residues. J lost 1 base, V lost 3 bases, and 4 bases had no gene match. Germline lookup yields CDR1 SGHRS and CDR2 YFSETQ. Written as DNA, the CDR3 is TGCGCCAGCAGCTGGGGGACAGGGACGAACACTGAAGCTTTCTTT. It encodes CASSWGTGTNTEAFF.

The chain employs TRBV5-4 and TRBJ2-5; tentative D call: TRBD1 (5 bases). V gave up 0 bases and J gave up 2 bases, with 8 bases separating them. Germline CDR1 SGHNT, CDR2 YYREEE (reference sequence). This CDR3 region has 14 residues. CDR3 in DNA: TGTGCCAGCAGCTTGGGTCAGGGACAAGAGACCCAGTACTTC. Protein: CASSLGQGQETQYF.

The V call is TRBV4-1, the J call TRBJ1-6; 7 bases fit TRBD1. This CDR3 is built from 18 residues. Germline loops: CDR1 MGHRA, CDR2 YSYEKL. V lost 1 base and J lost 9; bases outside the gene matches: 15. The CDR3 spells CASSQVTGAGPRASPLHF. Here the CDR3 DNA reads TGCGCCAGCAGCCAAGTAACAGGGGCCGGGCCCCGTGCTTCACCCCTCCACTTT.